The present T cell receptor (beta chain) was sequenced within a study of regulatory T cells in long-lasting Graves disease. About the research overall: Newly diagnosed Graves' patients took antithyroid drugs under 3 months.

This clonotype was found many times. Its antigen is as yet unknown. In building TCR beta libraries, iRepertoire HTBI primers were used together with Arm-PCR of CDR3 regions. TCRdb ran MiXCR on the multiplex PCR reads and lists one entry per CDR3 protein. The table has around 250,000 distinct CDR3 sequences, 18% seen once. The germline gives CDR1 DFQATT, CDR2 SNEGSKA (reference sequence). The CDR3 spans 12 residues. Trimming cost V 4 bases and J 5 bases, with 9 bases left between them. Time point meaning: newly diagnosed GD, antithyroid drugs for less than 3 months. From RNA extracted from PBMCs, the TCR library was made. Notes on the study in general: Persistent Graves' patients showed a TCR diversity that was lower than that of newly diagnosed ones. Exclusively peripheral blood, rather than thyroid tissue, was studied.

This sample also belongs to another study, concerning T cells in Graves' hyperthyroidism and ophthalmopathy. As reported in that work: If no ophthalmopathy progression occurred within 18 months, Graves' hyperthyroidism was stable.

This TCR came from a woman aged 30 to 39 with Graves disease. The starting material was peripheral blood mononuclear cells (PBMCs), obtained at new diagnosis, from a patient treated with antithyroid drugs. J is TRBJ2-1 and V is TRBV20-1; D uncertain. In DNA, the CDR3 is TGCAGTGCTATAGGTACGAACAATGAGCAGTTCTTC. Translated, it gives CSAIGTNNEQFF.